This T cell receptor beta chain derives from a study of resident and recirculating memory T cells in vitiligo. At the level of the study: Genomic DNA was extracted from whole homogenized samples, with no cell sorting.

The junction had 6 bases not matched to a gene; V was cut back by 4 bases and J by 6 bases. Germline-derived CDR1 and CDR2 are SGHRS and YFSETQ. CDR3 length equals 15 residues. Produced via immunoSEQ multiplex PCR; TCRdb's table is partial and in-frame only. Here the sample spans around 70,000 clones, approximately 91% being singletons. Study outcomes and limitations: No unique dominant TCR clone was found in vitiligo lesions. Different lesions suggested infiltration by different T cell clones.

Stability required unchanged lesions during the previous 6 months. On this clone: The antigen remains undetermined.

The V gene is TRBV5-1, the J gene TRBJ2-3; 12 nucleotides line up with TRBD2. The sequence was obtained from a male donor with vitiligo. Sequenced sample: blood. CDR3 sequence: CASSPSGGAADTQYF. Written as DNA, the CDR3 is TGCGCCAGCAGCCCTAGCGGGGGGGCGGCGGATACGCAGTATTTT.